These 23 T cell receptor beta chains originate from one sample sequenced in a study of T cell responses to AZD1222 COVID-19 vaccine. Profiled with immunoSEQ multiplex PCR; TCRdb holds only in-frame clones, not every one. The sample records around 160,000 clones, over 75% being singletons. Here the sequenced sample was peripheral blood, taken on day 0 of AZD1222 vaccination. Receptors were obtained from an adult in good health.

The V call is TRBV6-5, the J call TRBJ2-6, with D unresolved. The CDR3 loop spans 15 amino acids. V was trimmed by 0 bases and J by 4 bases, leaving 7 bases between them. Per the germline V gene, CDR1 is MNHEY and CDR2 is SVGAGI. The CDR3 DNA sequence: TGTGCCAGCAGTTACTCTATCCTCGGGGCCAACGTCCTGACTTTC. It encodes CASSYSILGANVLTF.

The V gene is TRBV24-1, the J gene TRBJ2-1; tentative D call: TRBD1 (6 bases). The CDR3 is 13 residues long. CDR1 and CDR2 from the germline V gene are KGHDR and SFDVKD. The germline V and J ends were trimmed by 3 bases and 5 bases, with 7 bases remaining between them. CDR3 sequence (DNA): TGTGCCACCAGTGATGGGGACAACAATGAGCAGTTCTTC. It specifies CATSDGDNNEQFF.

The chain carries TRBV3-1 (or the pseudogene TRBV3-2) and TRBJ2-5; no clear D gene. The germline V gene encodes CDR1 LGHDT and CDR2 YNNKEL (reference sequence). V lost 1 base, J lost 3 bases, and 6 bases lay in between. The CDR3 loop spans 13 amino acids. CDR3 protein: CASSQGGEETQYF. CDR3 DNA: TGTGCCAGCAGCCAAGGGGGTGAAGAGACCCAGTACTTC.

This sequence joins TRBV11-3 and TRBJ2-7; D gene uncertain. Germline CDR1 SGHNT, CDR2 YENEEA. The V and J ends lost 1 base and 6 bases respectively, with 13 bases between them. The CDR3 covers 14 residues. The CDR3 protein is CASSLAGESAEQYF. CDR3 DNA: TGTGCCAGCAGCTTAGCTGGGGAATCGGCCGAGCAGTACTTC.

This chain joins TRBV6-1 and TRBJ2-2; D unresolved. CDR3 size: 14 residues. V was trimmed by 3 bases and J by 1 base, leaving 6 bases between them. Germline CDR1 MNHNS, CDR2 SASEGT. The CDR3 coding sequence is TGTGCCAGCAGTGACAGGTTGAACACCGGGGAGCTGTTTTTT. Its translation: CASSDRLNTGELFF.

This clone has only one observation. This rearrangement joins TRBV11-3 to TRBJ2-7; 7 positions agree with TRBD2. Germline lookup yields CDR1 SGHNT and CDR2 YENEEA. The length of the CDR3 is 13 residues. V lost 6 bases and J lost 0; bases outside the gene matches: 2. The chain's CDR3 is CASRERDSYEQYF. The DNA of the CDR3 is TGTGCCAGCAGGGAGCGGGACTCCTACGAGCAGTACTTC.

CDR3 nucleotides: TGTGCCAGCAGCGTCCGGGGCCGGGGTGGGACAGATACGCAGTATTTT. As protein: CASSVRGRGGTDTQYF. V and J are TRBV9 and TRBJ2-3; D may correspond to TRBD1 or TRBD2 (5 bases each). The length of the CDR3 is 16 residues. Germline V lookup: CDR1 SGDLS, CDR2 YYNGEE. Deletions cut 2 bases from V and 3 bases from J, with 16 bases between.

V usage is TRBV21-1 and J usage is TRBJ2-1; the table's D call, TRBD2, has no DNA check behind it. TRBV21-1 is flagged as a pseudogene. The CDR3 is 9 residues long. As DNA, the CDR3 is TGTGCCAGCCGTCCTGAGCAGTTCTTC. Protein sequence: CASRPEQFF.

The chain couples TRBV6-2 or TRBV6-3 to TRBJ2-5; D ambiguous. The CDR3 runs 13 residues. With 5 bases removed from V and 2 bases from J, the gap between germline ends came to 9 bases. Germline CDR1 reads MNHEY; CDR2 reads SVGEGT. Here the CDR3 reads CASSPPRQETQYF. The CDR3 region has the DNA TGTGCCAGCAGTCCCCCAAGACAAGAGACCCAGTACTTC.

The rearrangement joins TRBV12-5 to TRBJ1-4; D remains unclear. The germline V gene encodes CDR1 LGHNT and CDR2 FRNRAP. This CDR3 comprises 16 residues. With 1 base removed from V and 0 bases from J, the gap between germline ends came to 9 bases. The CDR3 loop is CASGLAAPATNEKLFF. In DNA form, the CDR3 reads TGTGCTAGTGGTTTGGCGGCACCTGCAACTAATGAAAAACTGTTTTTT.

The rearrangement links TRBV30 to TRBJ2-4, with no clear D. V lost 5 bases, J lost 5 bases, and 10 bases lay in between. This CDR3 is 12 amino acids long. Germline loops: CDR1 GTSNPN, CDR2 SVGIG (reference sequence). CDR3: CAWGADQNIQYF. Written as DNA, the CDR3 is TGTGCCTGGGGAGCAGACCAAAACATTCAGTACTTC.

V gene TRBV11-3 combines with J gene TRBJ2-3; TRBD2 matches at 12 bases. The germline CDR1 and CDR2 sequences are SGHNT and YENEEA. CDR3 length: 15 residues. V shed 5 bases, J shed 4 bases, and the junction held 4 bases outside the gene matches. The CDR3 DNA sequence: TGTGCCAGCAGCCCCCGGACTAGCGGGGCAGATACGCAGTATTTT. Translated, it gives CASSPRTSGADTQYF.

The CDR3: CASSQGGRGNEQFF. The CDR3 region has the DNA TGCGCCAGCAGCCAAGGTGGCCGAGGAAATGAGCAGTTCTTC. The chain carries TRBV4-3 and TRBJ2-1; D unresolved. CDR1 and CDR2 from the germline V gene are LGHNA and YSLEER. This CDR3 comprises 14 residues. V lost 1 base, J lost 7 bases, and 11 bases lay in between.

This rearrangement joins TRBV6-5 to TRBJ1-1, with TRBD1 as a possible D gene (5 bases). CDR3 length: 13 residues. V lost 6 bases to trimming and J lost 5 bases, with 13 bases between them. Germline-derived CDR1 and CDR2 are MNHEY and SVGAGI. The CDR3 region has the DNA TGTGCCAGCAGGTCCCGGGGGAGGACTGAAGCTTTCTTT. It yields the protein CASRSRGRTEAFF.

V is TRBV7-3 and J is TRBJ1-1, with a tentative D call TRBD1 (5 bases). V dropped 5 bases and J dropped 6 bases, with 13 bases sitting between them. The germline V gene has CDR1 SGHTA and CDR2 FQGTGA. This CDR3 contains 13 residues. The CDR3 DNA reads as TGTGCCAGCAGCCTTCAGGGACTCGCTGAAGCTTTCTTT. Translated, it gives CASSLQGLAEAFF.

The rearrangement joins TRBV11-2 to TRBJ1-6; 7 nucleotides agree with TRBD1. V lost 8 bases and J lost 7; bases outside the gene matches: 8. The CDR3 is 14 residues long. Germline V gene sequence: CDR1 SGHAT, CDR2 FQNNGV. The CDR3 sequence: CASGEQGSNSPLHF. DNA for the CDR3: TGTGCCAGCGGTGAACAGGGGAGCAATTCACCCCTCCACTTT.

This clone has more than one count but fewer than ten. The J gene is TRBJ1-1, the V gene TRBV19, with TRBD1 identical over 7 bases. Looked up from germline, CDR1 is LNHDA and CDR2 is SQIVND (reference sequence). The CDR3 totals 14 residues. The J segment lost 3 bases and the V segment lost 5 bases, leaving 6 bases of the junction unmatched. The CDR3 DNA is TGTGCCAGTAGTCTCGGACAGGCCTACACTGAAGCTTTCTTT. Translating it yields CASSLGQAYTEAFF.

This chain links TRBV21-1 with TRBJ1-3; the D call TRBD1 from the table was never checked on the DNA. TRBV21-1 constitutes a pseudogene. This CDR3 has 19 amino acids. The CDR3 DNA follows: TGTGCCAGCAGCAAAGCCCGGGGACAGGGGGTTTTCTCTGGAAACACCATATATTTT. Translating it yields CASSKARGQGVFSGNTIYF.

The rearrangement uses TRBV11-3 and TRBJ2-1; 10 bases map to TRBD2. Germline CDR1 and CDR2: SGHNT and YENEEA. Unmatched junction bases numbered 18, after V lost 1 base and J lost 12 bases. The CDR3 length is 18 residues. In DNA form, the CDR3 reads TGTGCCAGCAGCTTAGGGCTTAGGGGACTAGCGATCGGAAGCAGGCAGTTCTTC. Amino acids: CASSLGLRGLAIGSRQFF.

As DNA, the CDR3 is TGTGCCTGGAGTACGAACGCCGGGACAGGGCTCTACGAGCAGTACTTC. Its protein product is CAWSTNAGTGLYEQYF. V usage is TRBV30 and J usage is TRBJ2-7; 9 bases map to TRBD1. From germline, CDR1 is GTSNPN and CDR2 SVGIG (reference sequence). Trimming at V came to 2 bases and at J to 3 bases, leaving 11 bases not matched to a gene. The CDR3 spans 16 residues.

The chain uses TRBV6-6 and TRBJ1-1; D is ambiguous. Per germline, CDR1 MNHNY and CDR2 SVGAGI (reference sequence). Trimming shortened V by 5 bases and J by 2 bases, and 15 bases separated the two germline ends. This CDR3 has 15 amino acids. CDR3 bases: TGTGCCAGCAGTCCCAGACATAAATTAAACACTGAAGCTTTCTTT. It codes for CASSPRHKLNTEAFF.

This clone appeared once. The chain joins TRBV28 to TRBJ1-5; unclear D gene. In germline, CDR1 is MDHEN, CDR2 SYDVKM. CDR3 size: 13 residues. Trimming took 7 bases from V and 0 from J, leaving 7 bases between them. CDR3 residues: CASIAGSNQPQHF. The CDR3 nucleotides read TGTGCCAGCATTGCCGGTAGCAATCAGCCCCAGCATTTT.

The DNA of the CDR3 is TGTGCCAGTAGTCCTCGCCGGGACAGGGGGCTCTACACTGAAGCTTTCTTT. Amino acid sequence: CASSPRRDRGLYTEAFF. The chain employs TRBV19 and TRBJ1-1; 12 bases match TRBD1. Per the germline V gene, CDR1 is LNHDA and CDR2 is SQIVND (reference sequence). This CDR3 has 17 amino acids. V dropped 5 bases and J dropped 3; count of bases not matched to a gene: 10.